These 26 T cell receptor beta chains originate from one sample sequenced in a study of blood T cell repertoires in COVID-19. Assay used: immunoSEQ multiplex PCR; TCRdb lists only in-frame clones, some missing. Among about 190,000 clones listed, 82% were seen once. Source material: peripheral blood. Every receptor here comes from a woman aged 55-69 years with COVID-19, enrolled during active disease.

This chain links TRBV11-3 with TRBJ2-5; TRBD1 aligns across 9 bases. The CDR3 is made up of 15 amino acids. Germline CDR1 is SGHNT and CDR2 is YENEEA. V trimming: 5 bases; J trimming: 5 bases; junction bases outside the gene matches: 9. The CDR3 DNA reads as TGTGCCAGCAGCAAGGGGGGGGGACAGGGTGAGACCCAGTACTTC. Its protein product is CASSKGGGQGETQYF.

The V and J genes are TRBV28 and TRBJ2-1; 9 positions agree with TRBD1. The V segment lost 7 bases and the J segment 3 bases; nucleotides outside the gene matches: 7. This CDR3 is 15 amino acids long. Germline V lookup: CDR1 MDHEN, CDR2 SYDVKM. The CDR3, as DNA: TGTGCCAGCATAACCGGGACAGGGCGCTACAATGAGCAGTTCTTC. Protein: CASITGTGRYNEQFF.

A few counts support this clone. The rearrangement links TRBV4-1 to TRBJ2-2; weak D call: TRBD2 (6 bases). V dropped 10 bases and J dropped 5 bases, with 17 bases sitting between them. The CDR3 consists of 14 residues. The V gene's germline CDR1 is MGHRA and CDR2 YSYEKL. This CDR3 is CATSRAGRTGELFF. The CDR3 DNA is TGCGCCACCTCAAGGGCGGGGAGGACCGGGGAGCTGTTTTTT.

The chain is built from TRBV27 and TRBJ2-2; TRBD2 agrees at 9 bases. The length of the CDR3 is 15 residues. CDR1 is MNHEY and CDR2 is SMNVEV in the germline V gene (reference sequence). The V gene end was trimmed by 2 bases and the J gene end by 4 bases; junction bases not matched to a gene: 2. CDR3 nucleotide sequence: TGTGCCAGCAGTTTAAGACTAGCGGTCACCGGGGAGCTGTTTTTT. As protein: CASSLRLAVTGELFF.

The V gene is TRBV3-1 (or the pseudogene TRBV3-2), the J gene TRBJ2-6; D not resolved. CDR1 is LGHDT, CDR2 YNNKEL, per germline (reference sequence). V was clipped by 0 bases and J by 0 bases, with 6 bases between them. The CDR3 covers 16 residues. CDR3 region: CASSQDFLSGANVLTF. The CDR3 nucleotides are TGTGCCAGCAGCCAAGATTTTCTCTCTGGGGCCAACGTCCTGACTTTC.

The V gene is TRBV28, the J gene TRBJ2-5, with a tentative D call TRBD2 (5 bases). The CDR3 spans 13 residues. Trimming stripped 4 bases from V and 2 bases from J, with 8 bases between. Germline V gene data show CDR1 as MDHEN and CDR2 as SYDVKM. Written as DNA, the CDR3 is TGTGCCAGCAGTTCACAGCGGCAAGAGACCCAGTACTTC. Its translation is CASSSQRQETQYF. The full variable domain, completed using reference TRBV28 and TRBJ2-5, is DVKVTQSSRYLVKRTGEKVFLECVQDMDHENMFWYRQDPGLGLRLIYFSYDVKMKEKGDIPEGYSVSREKKERFSLILESASTNQTSMYLCASSSQRQETQYFGPGTRLLVL.

The chain combines TRBV6-5 with TRBJ2-7; D may be TRBD2 (6 bases). The V end was cut by 0 bases, the J end by 4 bases, with 16 bases between. CDR3 length equals 16 residues. Germline CDR1 and CDR2: MNHEY and SVGAGI. The CDR3 nucleotides are TGTGCCAGCAGTTACTCGAAGGGCGGGAAATGGTACGAGCAGTACTTC. Encoded protein: CASSYSKGGKWYEQYF.

The chain links TRBV2 to TRBJ2-7, with D possibly being TRBD1 (6 bases). From germline, CDR1 is SNHLY and CDR2 FYNNEI. The CDR3 has 16 amino acids. Trimming shortened V by 2 bases and J by 2 bases, and 16 bases separated the two germline ends. The CDR3: CASSEIRNRVPYEQYF. For the CDR3, the DNA is TGTGCCAGCAGTGAAATTAGGAACAGGGTCCCCTACGAGCAGTACTTC.

The chain joins TRBV5-1 to TRBJ1-4; the D is unclear. Germline-derived CDR1 and CDR2 are SGHRS and YFSETQ. V lost 2 bases and J 8 bases, leaving 13 bases between the germline ends. The CDR3 loop spans 14 amino acids. CDR3 amino acids: CASSLGERAEKLFF. In DNA, the CDR3 is TGCGCCAGCAGCTTAGGCGAGAGAGCGGAAAAACTGTTTTTT. The full variable domain, rest sourced from reference TRBV5-1 and TRBJ1-4, is KAGVTQTPRYLIKTRGQQVTLSCSPISGHRSVSWYQQTPGQGLQFLFEYFSETQRNKGNFPGRFSGRQFSNSRSEMNVSTLELGDSALYLCASSLGERAEKLFFGSGTQLSVL.

The V and J genes are TRBV5-4 and TRBJ2-4; D may be TRBD1 (6 bases). Germline V gene sequence: CDR1 SGHNT, CDR2 YYREEE (reference sequence). V was trimmed by 0 bases and J by 3 bases, leaving 13 bases between them. CDR3 size: 16 residues. In DNA form, the CDR3 reads TGTGCCAGCAGCTTGGCCTTTGGGGGCGTCAAAAACATTCAGTACTTC. This codes for CASSLAFGGVKNIQYF.

V usage is TRBV18 and J usage is TRBJ2-5; D remains unclear. CDR1 and CDR2 from the germline V gene are KGHSH and LQKENI. The ends were cut back, 1 base at V and 2 bases at J, with 8 bases in the middle. The CDR3 extends over 14 amino acids. CDR3 bases: TGTGCCAGCTCACCACTCCAGGAACAAGAGACCCAGTACTTC. Translating it yields CASSPLQEQETQYF.

The rearrangement joins TRBV6-5 to TRBJ1-2; 7 positions match TRBD1. The CDR3 consists of 15 residues. Germline V gene lookup returns CDR1 MNHEY and CDR2 SVGAGI. J gave up 1 base and V 6 bases, and 8 bases lay outside the gene matches. DNA of the CDR3: TGTGCCAGCAGCCAGCCGGGACAGATTAACTATGGCTACACCTTC. This encodes CASSQPGQINYGYTF.

The rearrangement joins TRBV5-4 to TRBJ2-5, with 7 positions matching TRBD1. CDR1 and CDR2 (germline): SGHNT, YYREEE (reference sequence). The CDR3 spans 16 residues. V shed 4 bases and J 2 bases; nucleotides not matched to a gene: 11. The chain's CDR3 is CASSRTRTGPQETQYF. The CDR3 region has the DNA TGTGCCAGCAGCCGGACCCGGACAGGTCCGCAAGAGACCCAGTACTTC.

The chain uses TRBV5-1 and TRBJ2-7; unclear D gene. CDR3 size: 15 residues. CDR1 and CDR2 (germline): SGHRS, YFSETQ. V dropped 2 bases and J dropped 6 bases, with 18 bases sitting between them. The CDR3 DNA is TGCGCCAGCAGCTTCGCCCGAGCGCGATCGATCGAGCAGTACTTC. Protein product: CASSFARARSIEQYF.

The V and J genes are TRBV7-2 and TRBJ2-3; 15 nucleotides align to TRBD2. CDR1 is SGHTA and CDR2 is FQGNSA in the germline V gene. V was pared by 3 bases and J by 11 bases, with 9 bases of the junction left unmatched. CDR3 size: 16 residues. This CDR3 is CASSFRPGLAGGVQYF. The CDR3 region has the DNA TGTGCCAGCAGCTTTCGACCGGGACTAGCGGGGGGAGTGCAGTATTTT.

This clone was detected a few times. The J gene is TRBJ2-1, the V gene TRBV18; 7 nucleotides line up with TRBD2. V lost 5 bases to trimming and J lost 9 bases; unmatched junction nucleotides: 7. CDR3 size: 13 residues. CDR1 and CDR2 (germline): KGHSH, LQKENI. The CDR3: CASSFGGSGEQFF. The CDR3 DNA sequence: TGTGCCAGCTCATTCGGCGGGAGCGGTGAGCAGTTCTTC.

This chain joins TRBV4-1 and TRBJ1-6, with no clear D. V was shortened by 4 bases and J by 5 bases, with 12 bases between the two germline ends. Looked up from germline, CDR1 is MGHRA and CDR2 is YSYEKL. The CDR3 is 15 residues long. The CDR3 DNA is TGCGCCAGCAGCCCCTCGGAGGACCATAATTCACCCCTCCACTTT. Encoded protein: CASSPSEDHNSPLHF.

CDR3 sequence reads: CASTKGTGGGGYTF. As DNA, the CDR3 is TGTGCCAGCACCAAAGGGACAGGGGGAGGAGGCTACACCTTC. This rearrangement joins TRBV6-5 to TRBJ1-2; 11 bases line up with TRBD1. The CDR3 totals 14 residues. With 7 bases clipped from V and 8 bases from J, the junction kept 9 bases outside the gene matches. Germline lookup yields CDR1 MNHEY and CDR2 SVGAGI.

The chain joins TRBV28 to TRBJ2-7, with TRBD2 matching over 8 bases. Losses at the gene ends were 3 bases for V and 1 base for J; bases not matched to a gene: 8. This CDR3 spans 16 amino acids. Per germline, CDR1 MDHEN and CDR2 SYDVKM. CDR3 region: CASSFLSGRGSYEQYF. The CDR3 nucleotides read TGTGCCAGCAGTTTTCTATCCGGGAGGGGGTCCTACGAGCAGTACTTC.

The rearrangement joins TRBV10-2 to TRBJ1-1, with a weak D call TRBD1 (5 bases). The CDR3 has 14 residues. V lost 6 bases to trimming and J lost 2 bases, with 13 bases between them. The germline gives CDR1 WSHSY, CDR2 SAAADI. In nucleotides, the CDR3 is TGCGCCAGCAGCCTTGGGGGGATAAACACTGAAGCTTTCTTT. Its translation: CASSLGGINTEAFF.

The genes are TRBV30 and TRBJ2-5; no firm D call. V lost 4 bases and J 5 bases, leaving 8 bases between the germline ends. Germline V gene sequence: CDR1 GTSNPN, CDR2 SVGIG (reference sequence). The CDR3 is 11 residues long. The CDR3 reads CAWILSETQYF. The CDR3 bases are TGTGCCTGGATACTATCCGAGACCCAGTACTTC. The variable domain in full, completed from reference TRBV30 and TRBJ2-5, reads SQTIHQWPATLVQPVGSPLSLECTVEGTSNPNLYWYRQAAGRGLQLLFYSVGIGQISSEVPQNLSASRPQDRQFILSSKKLLLSDSGFYLCAWILSETQYFGPGTRLLVL.

The rearrangement joins TRBV3-1 (or the pseudogene TRBV3-2) to TRBJ1-1, with D possibly TRBD1 on 5 matching bases. Germline CDR1 is LGHDT and CDR2 is YNNKEL (reference sequence). This CDR3 has 11 amino acids. The V gene lost 4 bases and the J gene lost 11 bases, with 11 bases spanning the gap. This chain's CDR3 is CASSLLDNAFF. The CDR3 region has the DNA TGTGCCAGCAGCCTCCTGGACAACGCTTTCTTT.

In the case of this clone: Germline is not matched at one junction end, which may reflect a read error. The chain combines TRBV7-7 with TRBJ2-2; 9 nucleotides align to TRBD2. Germline V gene lookup returns CDR1 SSHAT and CDR2 FNYEAQ (reference sequence). The CDR3 has 15 amino acids. CDR3 loop: CASSRLAVNTGELFF. The DNA for the CDR3 is TGTGCTAGCAGCCGACTAGCGGTAAACACCGGGGAGCTGTTTTTT.

This clone appeared once. The chain employs TRBV7-2 and TRBJ2-6; 8 nucleotides line up with TRBD1. From germline, CDR1 is SGHTA and CDR2 FQGNSA. The CDR3 loop spans 18 amino acids. Trimming removed 1 base from V and 1 base from J; junction bases left unmatched: 6. The CDR3 DNA reads as TGTGCCAGCAGCTTAGGAGCAGGGGGCGCATCTGGGGCCAACGTCCTGACTTTC. Its translation: CASSLGAGGASGANVLTF.

The J gene is TRBJ2-5, the V gene TRBV9; a weak D match, TRBD2 (6 bases). In germline, CDR1 is SGDLS, CDR2 YYNGEE. The ends were cut back, 3 bases at V and 2 bases at J, with 11 bases in the middle. CDR3 length: 14 residues. In DNA, the CDR3 is TGTGCCAGCAGCGCGGGAGATGGACAAGAGACCCAGTACTTC. Translating gives CASSAGDGQETQYF.

V and J are TRBV18 and TRBJ2-1; a weak D match, TRBD1 (5 bases). V shed 4 bases and J shed 0 bases, with 13 bases lying between them. CDR3 size: 16 residues. From germline, CDR1 is KGHSH and CDR2 LQKENI. The CDR3 sequence: CASSLLLTASYNEQFF. The CDR3 DNA is TGTGCCAGCTCACTACTACTGACAGCCTCCTACAATGAGCAGTTCTTC.